This T cell receptor (beta chain) comes out of a study of cytomegalovirus exposure and HLA in healthy donors. PCR involved 60 Vbeta and 13 Jbeta primers. Sequencing used immunoSEQ multiplex PCR; TCRdb keeps in-frame clones, though not all of them. The data contain roughly 140,000 clones, 70% to 75% of them singletons. Trimming at V came to 3 bases and at J to 7 bases, leaving 4 bases not matched to a gene. The V gene's germline CDR1 is SGHVS and CDR2 FNYEAQ. The CDR3 contains 13 residues. Concerning this clone itself: The antigen remains unidentified.

Study-wide results and caveats: Cytomegalovirus association was listed for 150 to 200 TCR beta chains. Analysis was carried out at a later point, and it linked a missense DCLRE1C variant to TCR beta V- and J-gene trimming.

This TCR was sampled from a woman aged 25 to 45 in good health and CMV-seronegative. Sequencing input: PBMCs. The chain combines TRBV7-6 with TRBJ2-7; TRBD1 agrees at 9 bases. The CDR3 region has the DNA TGTGCCAGCAGCTTGGGACAGGGTCGGGAGCAGTACTTC. Translated: CASSLGQGREQYF.